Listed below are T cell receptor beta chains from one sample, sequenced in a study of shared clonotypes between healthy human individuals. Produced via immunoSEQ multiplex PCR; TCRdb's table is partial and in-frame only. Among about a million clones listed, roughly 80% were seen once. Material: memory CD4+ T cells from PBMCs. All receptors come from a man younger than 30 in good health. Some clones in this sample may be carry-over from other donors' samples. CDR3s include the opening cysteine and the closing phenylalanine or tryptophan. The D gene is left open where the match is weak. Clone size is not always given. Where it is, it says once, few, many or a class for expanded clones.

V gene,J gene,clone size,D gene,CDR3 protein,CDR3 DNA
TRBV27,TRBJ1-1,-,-,CASSLRGWGTEAFF,TGTGCCAGCAGTTTAAGGGGTTGGGGCACTGAAGCTTTCTTT
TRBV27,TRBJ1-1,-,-,CASSLAYRQTNLNTEAFF,TGTGCCAGCAGCTTGGCATACCGACAGACTAACTTGAACACTGAAGCTTTCTTT
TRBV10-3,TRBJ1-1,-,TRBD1,CAISPGTGTGNTEAFF,TGTGCCATCAGCCCAGGGACCGGGACAGGGAACACTGAAGCTTTCTTT
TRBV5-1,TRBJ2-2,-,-,CASRPTNTGELFF,TGCGCCAGCAGACCTACGAACACCGGGGAGCTGTTTTTT
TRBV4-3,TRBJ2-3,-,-,CASSPGGGGWTDTQYF,TGCGCCAGCAGTCCGGGGGGCGGGGGCTGGACAGATACGCAGTATTTT
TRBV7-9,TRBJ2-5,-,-,CASSPTPRGETQYF,TGTGCCAGCAGCCCCACCCCCCGGGGGGAGACCCAGTACTTC
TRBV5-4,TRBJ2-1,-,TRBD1,CASSARDRGYNEQFF,TGTGCCAGCAGCGCACGGGACAGGGGTTACAATGAGCAGTTCTTC
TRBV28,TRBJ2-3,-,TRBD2,CASSSQSGRASDTQYF,TGTGCCAGCAGTTCCCAAAGCGGGAGGGCCTCAGATACGCAGTATTTT
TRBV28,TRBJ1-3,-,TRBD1,CASSPGGSSGNTIYF,TGTGCCAGCAGTCCAGGGGGCAGCTCTGGAAACACCATATATTTT
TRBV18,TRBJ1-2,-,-,CASSPSQLGYTF,TGTGCCAGCTCACCGTCCCAACTAGGCTACACCTTC
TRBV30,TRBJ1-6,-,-,CAWSVKRVYNSPLHF,TGTGCCTGGAGTGTGAAAAGGGTATACAATTCACCCCTCCACTTT
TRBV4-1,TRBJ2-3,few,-,CASSQVRDTYTDTQYF,TGCGCCAGCAGCCAAGTCCGGGACACCTACACAGATACGCAGTATTTT
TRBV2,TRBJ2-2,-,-,CASSFGQGYTGELFF,TGTGCCAGCAGTTTCGGTCAGGGGTACACCGGGGAGCTGTTTTTT
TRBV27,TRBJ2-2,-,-,CASSLDLGRPPLAGELFF,TGTGCCAGCAGTTTAGATTTAGGGCGGCCCCCCTTGGCCGGGGAGCTGTTTTTT
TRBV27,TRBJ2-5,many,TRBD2,CASSSIPGLAGGPTQYF,TGTGCCAGCAGTTCCATACCGGGACTAGCGGGAGGGCCGACCCAGTACTTC
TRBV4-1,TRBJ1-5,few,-,CASSQGLLLGGGNQPQHF,TGCGCCAGCAGCCAGGGTCTACTTCTGGGCGGTGGCAATCAGCCCCAGCATTTT
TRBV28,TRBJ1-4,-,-,CASSLIGTLEKLFF,TGTGCCAGCAGTTTAATCGGGACTCTTGAAAAACTGTTTTTT
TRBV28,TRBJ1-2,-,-,CASRDAGTVGHYGYTF,TGTGCCAGCAGAGACGCCGGGACCGTTGGTCACTATGGCTACACCTTC
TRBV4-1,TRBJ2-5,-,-,CASSQDGTRSHETQYF,TGCGCCAGCAGCCAAGATGGGACCCGATCGCATGAGACCCAGTACTTC
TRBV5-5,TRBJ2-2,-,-,CASSFREWSGELFF,TGTGCCAGCAGCTTTCGGGAGTGGAGCGGGGAGCTGTTTTTT
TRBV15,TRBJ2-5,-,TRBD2,CATSRLWGGQETQYF,TGTGCCACCAGCCGATTGTGGGGGGGCCAAGAGACCCAGTACTTC
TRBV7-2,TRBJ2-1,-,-,CASSLTWLNSYNEQFF,TGTGCCAGCAGCTTAACTTGGCTTAACTCCTACAATGAGCAGTTCTTC
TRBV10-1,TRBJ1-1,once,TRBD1,CASSLTGGTEAFF,TGCGCCAGCAGCCTGACAGGGGGCACTGAAGCTTTCTTT
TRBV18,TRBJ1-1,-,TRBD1,CASSPGQLNTEAFF,TGTGCCAGCTCTCCGGGACAGTTGAACACTGAAGCTTTCTTT
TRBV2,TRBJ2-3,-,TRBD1,CASSRDRGGDTQYF,TGTGCCAGCAGTAGGGACAGGGGTGGAGATACGCAGTATTTT
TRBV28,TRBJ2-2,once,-,CASSLGQTGFGGELFF,TGTGCCAGCAGTTTAGGTCAAACAGGGTTTGGCGGGGAGCTGTTTTTT
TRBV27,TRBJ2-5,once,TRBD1,CASAGGETQYF,TGTGCCAGCGCAGGGGGCGAGACCCAGTACTTC
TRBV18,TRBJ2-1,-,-,CASSLSRDFEQFF,TGTGCCAGCTCACTTAGCCGGGACTTCGAGCAGTTCTTC
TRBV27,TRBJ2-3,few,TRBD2,CASSLWGGRADTQYF,TGTGCCAGCAGTTTATGGGGCGGGAGAGCAGATACGCAGTATTTT
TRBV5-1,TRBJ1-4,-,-,CASRTTTNEKLFF,TGCGCCAGCAGAACAACAACTAATGAAAAACTGTTTTTT
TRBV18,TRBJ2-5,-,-,CASSPRVETQYF,TGTGCCAGCTCTCCCAGGGTGGAGACCCAGTACTTC
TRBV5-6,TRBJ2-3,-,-,CASSRAGGDTQYF,TGTGCCAGCAGCCGGGCCGGGGGAGATACGCAGTATTTT
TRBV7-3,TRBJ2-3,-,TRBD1,CASSKRDRITDTQYF,TGTGCCAGCAGCAAAAGGGACAGAATCACAGATACGCAGTATTTT
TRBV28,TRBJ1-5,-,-,CASGPNPLNQPQHF,TGTGCCAGCGGACCGAACCCCCTAAATCAGCCCCAGCATTTT
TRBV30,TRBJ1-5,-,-,CAWSVPGSSNQPQHF,TGTGCCTGGAGTGTACCGGGGTCTAGCAATCAGCCCCAGCATTTT
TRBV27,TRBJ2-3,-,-,CASSSRLGTDTQYF,TGTGCCAGCAGTTCCCGACTTGGCACAGATACGCAGTATTTT
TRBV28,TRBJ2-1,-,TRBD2,CASSPSGSGGVRNEQFF,TGTGCCAGCAGTCCTAGCGGGAGTGGGGGCGTACGCAATGAGCAGTTCTTC
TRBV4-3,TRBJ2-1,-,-,CASSRGDIDNEQFF,TGCGCCAGCAGCCGAGGTGACATCGACAATGAGCAGTTCTTC
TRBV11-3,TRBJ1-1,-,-,CASSPNLNTEAFF,TGTGCCAGCAGCCCGAACTTGAACACTGAAGCTTTCTTT
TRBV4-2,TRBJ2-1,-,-,CASSQGGSNEQFF,TGTGCCAGCAGCCAAGGAGGGAGCAATGAGCAGTTCTTC
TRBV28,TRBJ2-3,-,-,CASSWDPPADTQYF,TGTGCCAGCAGTTGGGACCCCCCGGCCGATACGCAGTATTTT
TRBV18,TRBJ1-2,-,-,CASSPQGGYGYTF,TGTGCCAGCTCACCACAGGGGGGATATGGCTACACCTTC
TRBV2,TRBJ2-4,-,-,CASRRENIQYF,TGTGCCAGCCGTAGAGAAAACATTCAGTACTTC
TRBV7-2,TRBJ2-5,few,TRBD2,CASSPGTSRQETQYF,TGTGCCAGCAGCCCCGGGACTAGCAGACAAGAGACCCAGTACTTC
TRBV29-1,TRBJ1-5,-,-,CSVAEGYSNQPQHF,TGCAGCGTTGCCGAGGGCTATAGCAATCAGCCCCAGCATTTT
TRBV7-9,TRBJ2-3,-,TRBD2,CASSPTPGTSGGLTQYF,TGTGCCAGCAGCCCTACACCCGGGACTAGCGGGGGCTTAACGCAGTATTTT